One T cell receptor (beta chain) is described in this entry. With a J-beta primer mix and a sample-barcoded 5' primer, a second PCR ran 7 to 11 cycles. TCRdb ran MiXCR on the 5' RACE reads and lists one entry per CDR3 protein. The sample consists of around 990,000 distinct CDR3 sequences, under 30% of them appearing once. This CDR3 has 16 residues. The germline V and J ends were trimmed by 4 bases and 2 bases, with 17 bases remaining between them. This record belongs to a study of blood T cells in healthy people across ages. These data were also filed under a second study, of T cells of mothers and their children.

This sequence was found in a girl aged 2 to 10 in good health. V and J are TRBV12-3 or TRBV12-4 and TRBJ2-5, with a possible D match to TRBD2 (6 bases). The sequenced sample was blood. The CDR3 DNA is TGTGCCAGCAGTTCCTTCGTCAGGGACTCACAAGAGACCCAGTACTTC. Translation gives CASSSFVRDSQETQYF.